The 2 T cell receptor beta chains in this list originate from one sample, sequenced in a study of OX40 agonist ivuxolimab in advanced cancers. The method was immunoSEQ multiplex PCR; TCRdb's version includes in-frame clones alone and lacks a portion of them. The table lists 91,000 or so clones, 70% to 90% of them singletons. Sequenced here: CD4+ or CD8+ T cells sorted from blood, sampled in a trial of the OX40 agonist ivuxolimab. Source of these receptors: an adult with an advanced solid tumor such as melanoma, head and neck, liver or kidney cancer.

This chain's CDR3 is CSVEVGSATNEKLFF. The DNA of the CDR3 is TGCAGCGTTGAAGTGGGCAGTGCAACTAATGAAAAACTGTTTTTT. This chain connects TRBV29-1 to TRBJ1-4; D unclear. The V and J ends lost 1 base and 0 bases respectively, with 9 bases between them. The CDR3 is 15 amino acids. Germline CDR1 reads SQVTM; CDR2 reads ANQGSEA. Combining the CDR3 with reference TRBV29-1 and TRBJ1-4 gives the whole variable domain SAVISQKPSRDICQRGTSLTIQCQVDSQVTMMFWYRQQPGQSLTLIATANQGSEATYESGFVIDKFPISRPNLTFSTLTVSNMSPEDSSIYLCSVEVGSATNEKLFFGSGTQLSVL.

The table lists this clone with a few counts. J is TRBJ2-7 and V is TRBV9; weak D call: TRBD2 (5 bases). Germline loops: CDR1 SGDLS, CDR2 YYNGEE. With 4 bases removed from V and 6 bases from J, the gap between germline ends came to 26 bases. The CDR3 has 17 amino acids. Here the CDR3 reads CASSPSGNSDLTGEQYF. For the CDR3, the DNA is TGTGCCAGCAGCCCCAGTGGTAATAGCGACCTAACTGGCGAGCAGTACTTC.